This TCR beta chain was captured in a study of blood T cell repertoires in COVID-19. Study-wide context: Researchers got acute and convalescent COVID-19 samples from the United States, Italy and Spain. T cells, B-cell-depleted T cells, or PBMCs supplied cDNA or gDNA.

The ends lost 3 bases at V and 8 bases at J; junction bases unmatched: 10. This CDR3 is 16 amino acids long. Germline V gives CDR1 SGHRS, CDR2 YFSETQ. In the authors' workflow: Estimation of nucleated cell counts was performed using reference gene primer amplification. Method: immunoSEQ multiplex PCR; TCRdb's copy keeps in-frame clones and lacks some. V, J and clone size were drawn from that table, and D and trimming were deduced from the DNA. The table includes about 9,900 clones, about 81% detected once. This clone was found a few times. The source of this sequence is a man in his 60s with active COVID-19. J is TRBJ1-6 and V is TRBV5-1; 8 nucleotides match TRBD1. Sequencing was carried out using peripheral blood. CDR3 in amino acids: CASSSDGQGLYSPLHF. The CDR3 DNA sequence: TGCGCCAGCAGCTCGGATGGACAGGGTCTGTATTCACCCCTCCACTTT. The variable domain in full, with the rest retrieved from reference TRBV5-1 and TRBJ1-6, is KAGVTQTPRYLIKTRGQQVTLSCSPISGHRSVSWYQQTPGQGLQFLFEYFSETQRNKGNFPGRFSGRQFSNSRSEMNVSTLELGDSALYLCASSSDGQGLYSPLHFGNGTRLTVT.